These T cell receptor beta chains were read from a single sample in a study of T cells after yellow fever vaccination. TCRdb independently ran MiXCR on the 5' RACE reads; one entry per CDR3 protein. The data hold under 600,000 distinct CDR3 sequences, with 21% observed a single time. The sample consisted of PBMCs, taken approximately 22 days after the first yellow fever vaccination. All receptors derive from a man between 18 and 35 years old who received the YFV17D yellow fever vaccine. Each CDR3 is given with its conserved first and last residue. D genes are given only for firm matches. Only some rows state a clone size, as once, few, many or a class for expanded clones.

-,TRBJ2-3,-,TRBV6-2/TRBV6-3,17,TGTGCCAGCAGCTCTGAGGGGGGTGGGGGCCGTACAGATACGCAGTATTTT,CASSSEGGGGRTDTQYF
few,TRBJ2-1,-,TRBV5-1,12,TGCGCCAGCACGTTCTCCTACAATGAGCAGTTCTTC,CASTFSYNEQFF
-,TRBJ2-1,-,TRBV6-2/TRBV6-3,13,TGTGCCAGCAGTTACTCGAATGTAAGAGAGCAGTTCTTC,CASSYSNVREQFF
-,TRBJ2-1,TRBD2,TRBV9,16,TGTGCCAGCAGCCCCCGTGGCGGGACTAGCCGAAATGAGCAGTTCTTC,CASSPRGGTSRNEQFF
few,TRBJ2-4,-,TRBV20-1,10,TGCAGTGCCCTTATAAACATTCAGTACTTC,CSALINIQYF
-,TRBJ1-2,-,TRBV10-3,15,TGTGCCATCAGTGAAGGCAAGACTACGCGCTATGGCTACACCTTC,CAISEGKTTRYGYTF
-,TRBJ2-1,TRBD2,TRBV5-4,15,TGTGCCAGCAGCTCAGCGGGGGGGTATCACAATGAGCAGTTCTTC,CASSSAGGYHNEQFF
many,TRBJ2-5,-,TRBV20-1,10,TGCAGTGCCGTTCAAGAGACCCAGTACTTC,CSAVQETQYF
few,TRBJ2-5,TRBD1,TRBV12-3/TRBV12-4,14,TGTGCCAGCAGCCCACGACAGGGCTTGGTGACCCAGTACTTC,CASSPRQGLVTQYF
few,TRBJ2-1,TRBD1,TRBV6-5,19,TGTGCCAGCAGTTACGGCGGACGACTCGACAGGGCTTTGGTCCGTGAGCAGTTCTTC,CASSYGGRLDRALVREQFF
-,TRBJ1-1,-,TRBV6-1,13,TGTGCCAGCAGTCCTCGGCATGGCACTGAAGCTTTCTTT,CASSPRHGTEAFF
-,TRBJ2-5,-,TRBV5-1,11,TGCGCCAGCCTGGGAATCGAGACCCAGTACTTC,CASLGIETQYF
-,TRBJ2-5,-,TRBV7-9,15,TGTGCCAGCAGCTTAGGGCCCCTGGTCCAAGAGACCCAGTACTTC,CASSLGPLVQETQYF
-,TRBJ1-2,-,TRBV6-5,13,TGTGCCAGCAGTTCAACAGGGAGATATGGCTACACCTTC,CASSSTGRYGYTF
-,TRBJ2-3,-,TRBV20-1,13,TGCAGTGCACGGCAGGGGCTTACTGCTACGCAGTATTTT,CSARQGLTATQYF
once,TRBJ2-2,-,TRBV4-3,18,TGCGCCAGCAGCCAAGAAGGATTAAACAGGGTCGGAGTCGGGGAGCTGTTTTTT,CASSQEGLNRVGVGELFF
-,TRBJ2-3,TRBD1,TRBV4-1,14,TGCGCCAGCAGCAGACCGACAGGGGCAGATACGCAGTCTTTT,CASSRPTGADTQSF
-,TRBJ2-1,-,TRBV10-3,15,TGTGCCATCAGTGGAGGAGTTCGGGGCCTTAGTGAGCAGTTCTTC,CAISGGVRGLSEQFF
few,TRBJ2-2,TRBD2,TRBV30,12,TGTGCCTGGAATCGCGGGGGAGGGGAGCTGTTTTTT,CAWNRGGGELFF
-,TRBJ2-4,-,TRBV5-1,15,TGCGCCAGCAGCCTAACTACGTCGCCCCAAAACATTCAGTACTTC,CASSLTTSPQNIQYF
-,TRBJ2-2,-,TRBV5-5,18,TGTGCCAGCAGCTTGGGTGGCATTGGGTCCGCGAACACCGGGGAGCTGTTTTTT,CASSLGGIGSANTGELFF
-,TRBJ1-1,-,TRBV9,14,TGTGCCAGCAGCGCCGGACCCACCGACACTGAAGCTTTCTTT,CASSAGPTDTEAFF
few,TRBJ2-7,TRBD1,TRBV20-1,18,TGCAGTGCTAGAGGTCCCACTCGGGACAGGGGAGAATACGACGAGCAGTACTTC,CSARGPTRDRGEYDEQYF